This TCR beta chain was profiled in a study of cytomegalovirus exposure and HLA in healthy donors. Study-level background: Among about 179 million T cells, an earlier analysis found 90 million to 130 million unique TCR beta sequences. The study's early data release held about 85 million unique TCRs from HLA-typed donors.

Study-wide points: Sequencing likely generated an artifact that appeared as a cluster of highly shared sequence variants. Listed as cytomegalovirus-associated were 164 TCR beta chains.

Primers included in the PCR were 60 Vbeta and 13 Jbeta primers. Sequencing used immunoSEQ multiplex PCR; TCRdb keeps in-frame clones, though not all of them. The data show 80,000 to 100,000 clones, 70% to 85% seen once. A word on this clone: Its specificity is unknown.

The CDR3 is 14 amino acids. The trim removed 8 bases at V and 4 bases at J, leaving 10 bases unmatched. Germline CDR1 MNHEY, CDR2 SMNVEV (reference sequence). The sequence derives from a human donor in good health. Sequenced input: PBMCs. The J gene is TRBJ1-2, the V gene TRBV27, with TRBD1 matching over 7 bases. As DNA, the CDR3 is TGTGCCAGCGGGTCCTACCGGGACAGCTATGGCTACACCTTC. It specifies CASGSYRDSYGYTF.